The 13 T cell receptor beta chains below all came from one sample that was sequenced in a study of T cells in Graves' hyperthyroidism and ophthalmopathy. Amplification yielded TCR beta CDR3 regions, with RNA transcripts as the source. The TCR CDR3 first-round RT-PCR relied on the HTBI primer set. From the multiplex PCR reads, TCRdb called clonotypes with MiXCR, one entry per CDR3 protein. The repertoire holds 610,000 or so distinct CDR3 sequences, with approximately 44% as singletons. Material: peripheral blood or thyroid tissue (not recorded which). The receptors originated from a woman under 30 with Graves' hyperthyroidism.

This clonotype has ten or more counts. This chain connects TRBV13 to TRBJ2-7; the match to TRBD1 covers 12 bases. The germline CDR1 and CDR2 sequences are PRHDT and FYEKMQ (reference sequence). The CDR3 runs 15 residues. V lost 5 bases and J lost 6; bases outside the gene matches: 8. CDR3 in DNA: TGTGCCAGCAGCCTATCCGGGACAGGGGGCGTCGAGCAGTACTTC. This encodes CASSLSGTGGVEQYF.

This clonotype was observed many times. The chain combines TRBV4-2 with TRBJ1-3; D is undetermined. Germline-derived CDR1 and CDR2 are LGHNA and YNFKEQ. This CDR3 has 12 residues. V lost 0 bases to trimming and J lost 9 bases, with 6 bases between them. CDR3 amino acids: CASSQDLGTIYF. CDR3 in DNA: TGTGCCAGCAGCCAAGATCTGGGCACCATATATTTT.

This clonotype appeared many times. The chain joins TRBV6-6 to TRBJ1-4, with D perhaps TRBD1 (6 bases). The germline V and J ends were trimmed by 5 bases and 1 base, with 11 bases remaining between them. This CDR3 is built from 15 residues. Per the germline V gene, CDR1 is MNHNY and CDR2 is SVGAGI (reference sequence). The CDR3 is CASSTQDRTNEKLFF. CDR3 DNA sequence: TGTGCCAGCAGTACCCAGGACAGAACTAATGAAAAACTGTTTTTT.

This clonotype was found many times. The genes are TRBV9 and TRBJ1-2; possibly TRBD1 for D (5 bases). The length of the CDR3 is 15 residues. The germline V gene encodes CDR1 SGDLS and CDR2 YYNGEE. V gave up 8 bases and J gave up 5 bases, with 22 bases separating them. The CDR3 nucleotides are TGTGCCAGGGAGGGTGGGACGGACCTGATATATGGCTACACCTTC. This encodes CAREGGTDLIYGYTF.

Comments on this clonotype: Relative to the germline gene, one junction end is altered; a read error may explain this. This chain links TRBV7-2 with TRBJ2-2, with a weak D call TRBD2 (6 bases). The CDR3 covers 12 residues. Looked up from germline, CDR1 is SGHTA and CDR2 is FQGNSA. This CDR3 is CASSLGTGGLFF. The CDR3, as DNA: TGTGCCAGCAGCTTAGGGACCGGGGGGCTGTTTTTT.

A remark on this clonotype: One junction end disagrees with the germline gene, perhaps due to a read error. The chain uses TRBV5-5 and TRBJ2-7; either TRBD1 or TRBD2 may fit D (6 bases each). The CDR3 contains 14 residues. From germline, CDR1 is SGHKS and CDR2 YYEKEE (reference sequence). The CDR3 reads CASSQDRGANEQYF. The CDR3 DNA reads TGCGCCAGCAGCCAAGATAGGGGGGCCAACGAGCAGTACTTC. The entire variable domain, with the rest obtained from reference TRBV5-5 and TRBJ2-7, is as follows: DAGVTQSPTHLIKTRGQQVTLRCSPISGHKSVSWYQQVLGQGPQFIFQYYEKEERGRGNFPDRFSARQFPNYSSELNVNALLLGDSALYLCASSQDRGANEQYFGPGTRLTVT.

The rearrangement links TRBV20-1 to TRBJ2-7, with D perhaps TRBD2 (6 bases). The DNA end lines up better with TRBJ2-1; the J call may be wrong. Per germline, CDR1 DFQATT and CDR2 SNEGSKA (reference sequence). CDR3 length equals 16 residues. CDR3 sequence reads: CSAPRSPSVTYNEQFF. The CDR3 DNA sequence: TGCAGTGCCCCCAGGTCCCCTAGCGTCACCTACAATGAGCAGTTCTTC.

The gene calls are TRBV12-3 or TRBV12-4 and TRBJ2-1; possible D gene TRBD1, 6 bases. Trimming took 7 bases from V and 9 from J, leaving 19 bases between them. The CDR3 sequence is 14 residues long. CDR3 bases: TGTGCCAGCATCACCAACACAGGGACCAGTGAGCAGTTCTTC. Protein product: CASITNTGTSEQFF.

This clonotype was found a few times. This chain joins TRBV29-1 and TRBJ1-1, with D perhaps matching TRBD1 (6 bases). This CDR3 is built from 13 residues. The V gene lost 7 bases and the J gene lost 2 bases, with 14 bases spanning the gap. Germline CDR1 SQVTM, CDR2 ANQGSEA. CDR3 protein: CSGQYRENTEAFF. The DNA of the CDR3 is TGCAGCGGCCAATACAGGGAAAACACTGAAGCTTTCTTT.

V and J are TRBV24-1 and TRBJ1-2; 9 nucleotides agree with TRBD1. The CDR3 runs to 14 residues. The trim removed 9 bases at V and 7 bases at J, leaving 11 bases unmatched. CDR1 is KGHDR, CDR2 SFDVKD, per germline. The DNA for the CDR3 is TGTGCCACCCCTCCTAGGACAGGGGTCTCTGGCTACACCTTC. This codes for CATPPRTGVSGYTF.

Only a few counts were recorded for this clonotype. This sequence joins TRBV10-3 and TRBJ1-1; D may be TRBD1 (5 bases). Trimming left V 7 bases short and J 5 bases short, with 14 bases between. This CDR3 has 13 residues. Germline loops: CDR1 ENHRY, CDR2 SYGVKD. The CDR3 here is CAITKNGGTEAFF. CDR3 coding DNA: TGTGCCATCACCAAGAACGGGGGGACTGAAGCTTTCTTT.

This clonotype was counted ten times or more. The V call is TRBV2, the J call TRBJ2-5; D not resolved. V dropped 7 bases and J dropped 5 bases, with 8 bases sitting between them. CDR3 length: 11 residues. Germline CDR1 SNHLY, CDR2 FYNNEI. DNA of the CDR3: TGTGCCAGCACCTTGGGGGAGACCCAGTACTTC. Protein sequence: CASTLGETQYF.

J is TRBJ2-7 and V is TRBV6-6, with D perhaps matching TRBD2 (6 bases). V was cut by 10 bases and J by 7 bases, with 26 bases left in between. The CDR3 sequence is 15 residues long. Germline V gene data show CDR1 as MNHNY and CDR2 as SVGAGI (reference sequence). In nucleotides, the CDR3 is TGTGCCACCAGATCTTCGGACTACTCGTCGGGGGAGCAGTACTTC. Translated, it gives CATRSSDYSSGEQYF.